This TCR beta chain was captured in a study of blood T cell repertoires in COVID-19. Study overall: Italy, Spain and the United States were the sources of the convalescent and acute COVID-19 samples.

The germline gives CDR1 SGHRS, CDR2 YFSETQ. The CDR3 runs 15 residues. The V gene end was trimmed by 4 bases and the J gene end by 1 base; junction bases not matched to a gene: 0. Original methodology: From reference gene primer amplification, estimates of nucleated cell counts were derived. Here immunoSEQ multiplex PCR was the method, and the copy in TCRdb shows in-frame clones only, minus some. That table is the source of V, J and clone size, and D and trimming were worked out from the DNA. The profile shows about 260,000 clones, about 89% of them singletons. V and J are TRBV5-1 and TRBJ2-3; 13 bases map to TRBD2. The sample consisted of peripheral blood. The receptor was derived from a middle-aged man who had recovered from COVID-19. The CDR3 spells CASSTSGRGTDTQYF. CDR3 bases: TGCGCCAGCAGCACTAGCGGGAGGGGCACAGATACGCAGTATTTT.